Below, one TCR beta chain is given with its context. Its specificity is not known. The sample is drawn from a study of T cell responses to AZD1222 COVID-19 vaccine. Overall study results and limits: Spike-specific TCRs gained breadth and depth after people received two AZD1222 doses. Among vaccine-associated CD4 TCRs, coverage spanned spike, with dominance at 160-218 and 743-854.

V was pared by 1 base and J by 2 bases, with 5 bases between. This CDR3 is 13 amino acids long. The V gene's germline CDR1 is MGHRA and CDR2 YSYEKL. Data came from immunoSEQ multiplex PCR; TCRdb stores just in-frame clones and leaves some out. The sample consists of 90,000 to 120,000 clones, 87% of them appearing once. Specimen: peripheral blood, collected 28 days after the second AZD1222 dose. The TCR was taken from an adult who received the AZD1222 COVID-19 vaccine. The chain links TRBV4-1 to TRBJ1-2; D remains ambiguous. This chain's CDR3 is CASSQADNYGYTF. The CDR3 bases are TGCGCCAGCAGCCAAGCAGACAACTATGGCTACACCTTC.